This is a list of T cell receptor beta chains from one sample in a study of blood T cell repertoires in COVID-19. The method was immunoSEQ multiplex PCR; TCRdb's version includes in-frame clones alone and lacks a portion of them. There are 180,000 or so clones in the sample; 60% to 80% occur only once, and approximately 15% lies in the top ten. Material: PBMCs or T cells enriched from blood (not recorded which). All receptors come from a man aged 55 to 70 who had been exposed to COVID-19. Both conserved end residues are part of each CDR3. The D gene is left open where the match is weak. Clone size, where shown, is once, few, many, or a class for clones that have expanded.

NA	TRBV7-6	TRBJ2-7	TRBD1	TGTGCCAGCAGCCGGGACAGGGGGGGCGAGCAGTACTTC	CASSRDRGGEQYF
NA	TRBV27	TRBJ2-1	TRBD2	TGTGCCAGCAGTAGACTAGCGGGCAGATACAATGAGCAGTTCTTC	CASSRLAGRYNEQFF
NA	TRBV7-8	TRBJ2-7	TRBD2	TGTGCCAGCAGCTTAGGTCGGGGTAGCGGGAGTCTCTACGAGCAGTACTTC	CASSLGRGSGSLYEQYF
NA	TRBV5-4	TRBJ1-2	TRBD1	TGTGCCAGCAGCGTGGCCCCAGGGGGCTATGGCTACACCTTC	CASSVAPGGYGYTF
few	TRBV28	TRBJ1-1	NA	TGTGCCAGCAGTTTCGGCGGCCAGAGTGGTACTGAAGCTTTCTTT	CASSFGGQSGTEAFF
NA	TRBV10-3	TRBJ1-4	TRBD1	TGTGCCATCCGGGACAGGGTAGCTGAAAAACTGTTTTTT	CAIRDRVAEKLFF
NA	TRBV2	TRBJ1-2	NA	TGTGCCAGCAGTGAAGCGAGGGGGGGAGACGGCTACACCTTC	CASSEARGGDGYTF
NA	TRBV19	TRBJ2-6	TRBD2	TGTGCCAGTAGTGGGGGGGACTCTGGGGCCAACGTCCTGACTTTC	CASSGGDSGANVLTF
NA	TRBV6-5	TRBJ1-1	NA	TGTGCCAGCAGTTACGGCGGCAGCATGAACACTGAAGCTTTCTTT	CASSYGGSMNTEAFF
NA	TRBV19	TRBJ1-1	NA	TGTGCCAGTAGTATAAATAGACAGAACACTGAAGCTTTCTTT	CASSINRQNTEAFF
few	TRBV5-1	TRBJ2-1	TRBD2	TGCGCCAGCAGCTTGGCGGGGAGACTAGCGGAGTTCTACAATGAGCAGTTCTTC	CASSLAGRLAEFYNEQFF
NA	TRBV9	TRBJ1-5	NA	TGTGCCAGCAGCGGCAGGGGAGGGCAGCCCCAGCATTTT	CASSGRGGQPQHF
once	TRBV2	TRBJ2-1	NA	TGTGCCAGCAGCTTGGACTTCGGCTACTACAATGAGCAGTTCTTC	CASSLDFGYYNEQFF
many	TRBV5-1	TRBJ2-7	NA	TGCGCCAGCAGCTTGGGAGGGCGAACCTACGAGCAGTACTTC	CASSLGGRTYEQYF
NA	TRBV6-5	TRBJ2-2	NA	TGTGCCAGCAGCCATCTGGGAGTAGCTACCGGGGAGCTGTTTTTT	CASSHLGVATGELFF
NA	TRBV15	TRBJ2-3	NA	TGTGCCACCAGCAGAGAGGCCCGGCGGCGCACAGATACGCAGTATTTT	CATSREARRRTDTQYF
NA	TRBV2	TRBJ2-1	NA	TGTGCCAGCAGTGAATGGATAGCGGCTAGCTCCTACAATGAGCAGTTCTTC	CASSEWIAASSYNEQFF
NA	TRBV30	TRBJ1-2	TRBD1	TGTGCCTGGTCGACAGGGTTCAACTATGGCTACACCTTC	CAWSTGFNYGYTF
few	TRBV7-9	TRBJ2-5	NA	TGTGCCAGCAGCTTTCCCACTCCAGGGCGGGAGACCCAGTACTTC	CASSFPTPGRETQYF
NA	TRBV23-1	TRBJ1-5	NA	TGCGCCAGCAGTGAGGGTCAGCCCCAGCATTTT	CASSEGQPQHF
NA	TRBV2	TRBJ2-5	TRBD2	TGTGCCAGGGGGGGGATCTGGGAGACCCAGTACTTC	CARGGIWETQYF
once	TRBV11-3	TRBJ1-1	NA	TGTGCCAGCAGCTCGGAGGTCAGAACTGAAGCTTTCTTT	CASSSEVRTEAFF
NA	TRBV11-1	TRBJ2-1	TRBD1	TGTGCCAGCAGCCCCATGACAGGGGAGAGGGGTGAGCAGTTCTTC	CASSPMTGERGEQFF
NA	TRBV19	TRBJ2-7	TRBD2	TGTGCCAGTAGTATACCCGACGGGGGACTAGCGGGGGAGCAGTACTTC	CASSIPDGGLAGEQYF
once	TRBV5-1	TRBJ2-7	TRBD2	TGCGCCAGCAGTCGCGCGGGAGAAAGGTACGAGCAGTACTTC	CASSRAGERYEQYF
NA	TRBV10-2	TRBJ2-7	TRBD2	TGCGCCAGCAGTATAAAGCGGGGGTCCTACGAGCAGTACTTC	CASSIKRGSYEQYF
few	TRBV14	TRBJ1-1	TRBD1	TGTGCCAGCAGCCCTTCCGGGACAGCGAACACTGAAGCTTTCTTT	CASSPSGTANTEAFF